The 24 T cell receptor beta chains below come from one sample, sequenced in a study of OX40 agonist ivuxolimab in advanced cancers. The library came from the immunoSEQ multiplex PCR assay. Here the immuneACCESS table is served through TCRdb, limited to in-frame sequences with V and J called. Missing clones are a known gap in these copies; in checked studies unresolved V genes cover under half, and the rest lacks a known reason. In this sample the table shows 40,000 to 45,000 clones, 80% to 90% of which occur a single time. The ten largest account for roughly 3.9% of the sample. Sequenced material: CD4+ or CD8+ T cells sorted from blood, taken in a trial of the OX40 agonist ivuxolimab. The receptor source for this set is an adult with an advanced solid tumor such as melanoma, head and neck, liver or kidney cancer.

The gene calls are TRBV7-9 and TRBJ1-2; 7 nucleotides align to TRBD1. J was trimmed by 5 bases and V by 4 bases; bases with no gene match: 13. Germline CDR1 is SEHNR and CDR2 is FQNEAQ (reference sequence). The CDR3 runs to 16 residues. CDR3 DNA: TGTGCCAGCAGCTCGACCCAGCGGACAGGTGGTTATGGCTACACCTTC. Translated, it gives CASSSTQRTGGYGYTF.

This clone was observed a few times. V gene TRBV29-1 combines with J gene TRBJ1-1, with TRBD1 matching over 8 bases. This CDR3 spans 15 amino acids. V was clipped by 7 bases and J by 0 bases; unmatched bases: 10. CDR1 and CDR2 from the germline V gene are SQVTM and ANQGSEA. The CDR3 protein is CSGRQGTTMNTEAFF. In DNA, the CDR3 is TGCAGCGGGCGACAGGGGACAACGATGAACACTGAAGCTTTCTTT.

V and J are TRBV7-2 and TRBJ1-2; D is perhaps TRBD1 (5 bases). The germline V gene has CDR1 SGHTA and CDR2 FQGNSA. The CDR3 has 15 amino acids. Deletions cut 1 base from V and 4 bases from J, with 13 bases between. The CDR3 region has the DNA TGTGCCAGCAGCTTAGGAGGGGTCAGGGCCTATGGCTACACCTTC. Translated, it gives CASSLGGVRAYGYTF.

V usage is TRBV4-3 and J usage is TRBJ1-4, with D perhaps matching TRBD1 (6 bases). Germline lookup yields CDR1 LGHNA and CDR2 YSLEER. The V end was cut by 0 bases, the J end by 8 bases, with 13 bases between. The CDR3 extends over 15 amino acids. CDR3 nucleotides: TGCGCCAGCAGCCAAGATACAGGGCGGGAAGAAAAACTGTTTTTT. It codes for CASSQDTGREEKLFF.

The CDR3 nucleotides read TGTGCCAGCAGCTTAGCGCCTAGCGGGAGGTCCTCCTACAATGAGCAGTTCTTC. It specifies CASSLAPSGRSSYNEQFF. V usage is TRBV7-2 and J usage is TRBJ2-1; 11 bases line up with TRBD2. This CDR3 is 18 amino acids long. Germline V gene lookup returns CDR1 SGHTA and CDR2 FQGNSA. Trimming removed 0 bases from V and 0 bases from J; junction bases left unmatched: 4. Looking up the rest from reference TRBV7-2 and TRBJ2-1 gives the full variable domain: GAGVSQSPSNKVTEKGKDVELRCDPISGHTALYWYRQSLGQGLEFLIYFQGNSAPDKSGLPSDRFSAERTGGSVSTLTIQRTQQEDSAVYLCASSLAPSGRSSYNEQFFGPGTRLTVL.

The genes are TRBV4-1 and TRBJ2-7; D remains unclear. The V gene lost 2 bases and the J gene lost 3 bases, with 8 bases spanning the gap. This CDR3 region has 13 residues. CDR1 and CDR2 (germline): MGHRA, YSYEKL. In nucleotides, the CDR3 is TGCGCCAGCAGCCAATTAGGGTACTACGAGCAGTACTTC. Protein sequence: CASSQLGYYEQYF.

This chain uses TRBV6-5 with TRBJ2-1; D possibly uses TRBD1 or TRBD2 (5 bases each). The CDR3 runs to 15 residues. Looked up from germline, CDR1 is MNHEY and CDR2 is SVGAGI. V lost 2 bases to trimming and J lost 7 bases, with 15 bases between them. DNA for the CDR3: TGTGCCAGCAGTTACCGGGGTCCTTCAGGGAATGAGCAGTTCTTC. Its protein product is CASSYRGPSGNEQFF.

This chain connects TRBV2 to TRBJ2-6, with 7 bases fitting TRBD2. V lost 7 bases, J lost 2 bases, and 14 bases stayed unmatched. The CDR3 totals 18 residues. CDR1 and CDR2 from the germline V gene are SNHLY and FYNNEI. The CDR3 nucleotides read TGTGCCAGCACTCCCGGGGAGGGGAGAAGGGCTGGGGCCAACGTCCTGACTTTC. It encodes CASTPGEGRRAGANVLTF.

The chain is built from TRBV12-5 and TRBJ1-5; possible D gene TRBD1, 6 bases. Germline CDR1 reads LGHNT; CDR2 reads FRNRAP. V was cut by 2 bases and J by 9 bases, with 11 bases left in between. CDR3 length equals 13 residues. The CDR3 DNA is TGTGCTAGTGGTTTGACAGGGACGGGGCCCCAGCATTTT. This sequence encodes CASGLTGTGPQHF.

The table lists this clone with a count of one. V is TRBV5-1 and J is TRBJ1-3; the D is unclear. Germline CDR1 is SGHRS and CDR2 is YFSETQ. V lost 0 bases to trimming and J lost 0 bases, with 10 bases between them. The CDR3 spans 16 residues. The CDR3 reads CASSLVGAGSGNTIYF. The DNA for the CDR3 is TGCGCCAGCAGCTTGGTTGGCGCTGGCTCTGGAAACACCATATATTTT.

V gene TRBV19 combines with J gene TRBJ2-1; the match to TRBD2 covers 16 bases. CDR3 length: 15 residues. The germline V gene encodes CDR1 LNHDA and CDR2 SQIVND (reference sequence). V gave up 3 bases and J gave up 13 bases; unmatched junction bases: 6. The CDR3, as DNA: TGTGCCAGTAGTATGTTCGGGACTAGCGGGAGGGCCCAGTTCTTC. Protein sequence: CASSMFGTSGRAQFF. Complete variable domain (other parts from reference TRBV19 and TRBJ2-1): DGGITQSPKYLFRKEGQNVTLSCEQNLNHDAMYWYRQDPGQGLRLIYYSQIVNDFQKGDIAEGYSVSREKKESFPLTVTSAQKNPTAFYLCASSMFGTSGRAQFFGPGTRLTVL.

The chain combines TRBV5-6 with TRBJ2-3; 7 nucleotides line up with TRBD1. From germline, CDR1 is SGHDT and CDR2 YYEEEE. This CDR3 comprises 15 residues. Unmatched junction bases numbered 7, after V lost 4 bases and J lost 2 bases. CDR3 amino acids: CASSRRGRITDTQYF. The CDR3 DNA reads as TGTGCCAGCAGCCGTAGGGGGCGCATCACAGATACGCAGTATTTT.

This clone was detected a few times. The V and J genes are TRBV29-1 and TRBJ2-5; D possibly corresponds to TRBD1 (6 bases). Trimming pared 4 bases from V and 4 bases from J, leaving 13 bases between. CDR1 is SQVTM and CDR2 is ANQGSEA in the germline V gene. The CDR3 spans 13 residues. CDR3 residues: CSVAELRGETQYF. The CDR3 bases are TGCAGCGTTGCAGAGCTCAGGGGAGAGACCCAGTACTTC.

The V call is TRBV6-1, the J call TRBJ1-3; tentative D call: TRBD1 (6 bases). Trimming took 10 bases from V and 3 from J, leaving 19 bases between them. The CDR3 loop spans 15 amino acids. Per the germline V gene, CDR1 is MNHNS and CDR2 is SASEGT. The CDR3 protein is CATSTGPLLGNTIYF. CDR3 sequence (DNA): TGTGCCACTTCGACAGGACCCCTCCTTGGAAACACCATATATTTT.

This chain connects TRBV2 to TRBJ1-4, with D hard to call. CDR1 is SNHLY, CDR2 FYNNEI, per germline. The CDR3 runs 12 residues. V was trimmed by 4 bases and J by 8 bases, leaving 8 bases between them. The DNA of the CDR3 is TGTGCCAGCAGTGCCGGGGAGGAAAAACTGTTTTTT. This codes for CASSAGEEKLFF.

The chain has TRBV14 and TRBJ2-5; the match to TRBD1 covers 7 bases. Trimming removed 3 bases from V and 5 bases from J; junction bases left unmatched: 9. The CDR3 has 15 residues. Looked up from germline, CDR1 is SGHDN and CDR2 is FVKESK. CDR3 sequence reads: CASSQTRGFGETQYF. The CDR3 DNA reads TGTGCCAGCAGCCAGACCAGGGGGTTCGGGGAGACCCAGTACTTC.

This clone was counted once. V and J are TRBV1 and TRBJ2-3; TRBD2 is the table's D call and was not checked against the DNA. TRBV1 is a recognized pseudogene. The CDR3 length is 18 residues. The CDR3 sequence is CTGCRTSAGDPLTDTQYF. As DNA, the CDR3 is TGCACCGGATGTCGGACTAGCGCTGGGGACCCACTGACAGATACGCAGTATTTT.

V and J are TRBV19 and TRBJ1-1; D not certain. The V gene's germline CDR1 is LNHDA and CDR2 SQIVND (reference sequence). The germline V and J ends were trimmed by 0 bases and 6 bases, with 11 bases remaining between them. This CDR3 contains 14 residues. The CDR3 sequence: CASSIDRPRSEAFF. The CDR3 region has the DNA TGTGCCAGTAGTATAGACAGGCCTAGGTCTGAAGCTTTCTTT.

V usage is TRBV18 and J usage is TRBJ2-1; 15 nucleotides align to TRBD2. V was clipped by 4 bases and J by 7 bases; unmatched bases: 2. Germline V lookup: CDR1 KGHSH, CDR2 LQKENI. The CDR3 length is 15 residues. CDR3 sequence reads: CASSRGLAGGNEQFF. DNA of the CDR3: TGTGCCAGCTCACGGGGACTAGCGGGAGGTAATGAGCAGTTCTTC. The full variable domain, completed using reference TRBV18 and TRBJ2-1, is NAGVMQNPRHLVRRRGQEARLRCSPMKGHSHVYWYRQLPEEGLKFMVYLQKENIIDESGMPKERFSAEFPKEGPSILRIQQVVRGDSAAYFCASSRGLAGGNEQFFGPGTRLTVL.

The rearrangement joins TRBV7-2 to TRBJ2-1; 8 nucleotides line up with TRBD2. This CDR3 has 15 residues. The ends lost 4 bases at V and 6 bases at J; junction bases unmatched: 8. Germline CDR1 SGHTA, CDR2 FQGNSA. The CDR3 DNA is TGTGCCAGCAGCTCCACCGGGACTAGTGCCAATGAGCAGTTCTTC. Translating it yields CASSSTGTSANEQFF.

The chain employs TRBV28 and TRBJ1-2, with 7 bases that match TRBD1. V shed 5 bases and J 7 bases; nucleotides not matched to a gene: 4. This CDR3 is built from 12 residues. The germline V gene encodes CDR1 MDHEN and CDR2 SYDVKM. CDR3 DNA: TGTGCCAGCAGTGAGCACAGGGGTGGCTACACCTTC. Protein product: CASSEHRGGYTF.

This clone was seen just once. The V and J genes are TRBV28 and TRBJ1-1, with D possibly TRBD1 on 5 matching bases. Germline CDR1 and CDR2: MDHEN and SYDVKM. Between the trimmed V and J ends, which lost 5 bases and 3 bases, there was a span of 16 bases. The CDR3 length is 15 residues. DNA for the CDR3: TGTGCCAGCAGTGCTTCGGGGGGTCCTGACACTGAAGCTTTCTTT. Encoded protein: CASSASGGPDTEAFF.

The genes are TRBV30 and TRBJ2-3; D gene unclear. Germline V CDR1 and CDR2: GTSNPN, SVGIG (reference sequence). CDR3 size: 12 residues. V lost 0 bases and J lost 10, with 11 bases in between. CDR3 sequence: CAWSVGGRAQYF. For the CDR3, the DNA is TGTGCCTGGAGTGTAGGCGGAAGGGCGCAGTATTTT.

The rearrangement links TRBV11-3 to TRBJ2-1, with TRBD1 matching over 8 bases. CDR1 SGHNT and CDR2 YENEEA come from the germline V gene. Trimming at V came to 0 bases and at J to 5 bases, leaving 3 bases not matched to a gene. This CDR3 region has 15 residues. CDR3 DNA: TGTGCCAGCAGCTTAGACGGACAGGGTGACAATGAGCAGTTCTTC. Translated: CASSLDGQGDNEQFF. The variable domain in full, completed from reference TRBV11-3 and TRBJ2-1, reads EAGVVQSPRYKIIEKKQPVAFWCNPISGHNTLYWYLQNLGQGPELLIRYENEEAVDDSQLPKDRFSAERLKGVDSTLKIQPAELGDSAVYLCASSLDGQGDNEQFFGPGTRLTVL.